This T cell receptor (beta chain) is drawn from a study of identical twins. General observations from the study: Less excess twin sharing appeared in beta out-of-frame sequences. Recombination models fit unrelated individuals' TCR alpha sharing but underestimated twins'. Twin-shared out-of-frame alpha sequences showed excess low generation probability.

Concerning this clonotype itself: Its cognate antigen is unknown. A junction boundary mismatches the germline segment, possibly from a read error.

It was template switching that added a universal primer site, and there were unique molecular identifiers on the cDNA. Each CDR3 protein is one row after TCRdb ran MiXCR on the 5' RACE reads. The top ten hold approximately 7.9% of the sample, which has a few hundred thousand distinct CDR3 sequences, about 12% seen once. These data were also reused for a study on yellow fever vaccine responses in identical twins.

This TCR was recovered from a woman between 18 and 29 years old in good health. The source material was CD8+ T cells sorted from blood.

The CDR3 nucleotides are TGCAGCGTTCTGGGGCTAGACTCCACAGAAACGCAGTATTTT. Amino acid sequence: CSVLGLDSTETQYF. The genes are TRBV29-1 and TRBJ2-3; a possible D gene is TRBD1 (5 bases). Per the germline V gene, CDR1 is SQVTM and CDR2 is ANQGSEA. The CDR3 spans 14 residues.